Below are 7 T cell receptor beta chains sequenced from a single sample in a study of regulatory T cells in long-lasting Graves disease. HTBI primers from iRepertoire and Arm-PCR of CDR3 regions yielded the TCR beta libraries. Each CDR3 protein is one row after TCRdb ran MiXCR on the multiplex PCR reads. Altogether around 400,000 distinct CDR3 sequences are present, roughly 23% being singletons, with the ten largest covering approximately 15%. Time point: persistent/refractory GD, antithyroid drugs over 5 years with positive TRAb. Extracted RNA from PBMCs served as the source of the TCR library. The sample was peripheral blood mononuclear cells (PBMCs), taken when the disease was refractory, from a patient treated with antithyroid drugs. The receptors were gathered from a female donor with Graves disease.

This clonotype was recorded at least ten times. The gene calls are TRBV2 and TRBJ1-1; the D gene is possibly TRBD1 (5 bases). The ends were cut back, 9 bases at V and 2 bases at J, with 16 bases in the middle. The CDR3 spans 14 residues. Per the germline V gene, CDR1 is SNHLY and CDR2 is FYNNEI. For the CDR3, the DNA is TGTGCCAGGGGAGGGGCAGGCTCAAACACTGAAGCTTTCTTT. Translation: CARGGAGSNTEAFF.

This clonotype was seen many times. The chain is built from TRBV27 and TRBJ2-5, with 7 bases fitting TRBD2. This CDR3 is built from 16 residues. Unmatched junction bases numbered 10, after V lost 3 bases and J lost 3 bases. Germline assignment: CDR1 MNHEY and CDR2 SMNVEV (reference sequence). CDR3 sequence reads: CASSFTPGTTKETQYF. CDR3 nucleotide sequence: TGTGCCAGCAGTTTCACCCCCGGGACTACCAAAGAGACCCAGTACTTC.

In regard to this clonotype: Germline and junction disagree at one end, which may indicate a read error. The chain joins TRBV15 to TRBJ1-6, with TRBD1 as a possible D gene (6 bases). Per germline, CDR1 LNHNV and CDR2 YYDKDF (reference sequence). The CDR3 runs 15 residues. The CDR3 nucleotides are TGTGCCGCCAGCAGAGGAGGCCTGGGGGCCACATCCCTCCACTTT. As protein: CAASRGGLGATSLHF.

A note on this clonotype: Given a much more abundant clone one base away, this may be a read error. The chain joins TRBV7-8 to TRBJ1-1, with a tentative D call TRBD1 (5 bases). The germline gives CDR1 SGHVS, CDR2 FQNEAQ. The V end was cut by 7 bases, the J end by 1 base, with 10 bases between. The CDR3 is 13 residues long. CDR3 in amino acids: CASTPTGNTEAFF. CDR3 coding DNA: TGTGCCAGCACCCCTACAGGGAACACTGAAGCTTTCTTT.

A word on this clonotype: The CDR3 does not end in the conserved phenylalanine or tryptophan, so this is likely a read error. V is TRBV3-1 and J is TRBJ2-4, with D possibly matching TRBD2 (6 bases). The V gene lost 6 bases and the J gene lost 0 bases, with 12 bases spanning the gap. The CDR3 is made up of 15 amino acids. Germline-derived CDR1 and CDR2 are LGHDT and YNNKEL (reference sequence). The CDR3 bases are TGTGCCAGCAGTGTGCCGGGAGTAGCCAAAAACATTCAGTACCTC. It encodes CASSVPGVAKNIQYL.

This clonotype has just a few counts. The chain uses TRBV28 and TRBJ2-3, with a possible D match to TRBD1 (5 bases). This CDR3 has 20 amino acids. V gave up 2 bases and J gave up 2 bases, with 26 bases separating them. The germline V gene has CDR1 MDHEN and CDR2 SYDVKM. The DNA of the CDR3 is TGTGCCAGCAGTTTAACACCAGCCCTTCGACAGTCCGCCTTCACAGATACGCAGTATTTT. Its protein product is CASSLTPALRQSAFTDTQYF.

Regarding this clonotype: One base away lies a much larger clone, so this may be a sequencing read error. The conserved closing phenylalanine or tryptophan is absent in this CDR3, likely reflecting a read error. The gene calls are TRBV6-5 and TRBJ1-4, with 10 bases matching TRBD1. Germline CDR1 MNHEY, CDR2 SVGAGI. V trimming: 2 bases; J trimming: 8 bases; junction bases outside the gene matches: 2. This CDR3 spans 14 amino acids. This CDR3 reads CASSYGQGGEKLFL. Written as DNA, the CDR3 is TGTGCCAGCAGTTACGGACAGGGGGGAGAAAAACTGTTTCTT.